This T cell receptor beta chain emerged from a study of cytomegalovirus exposure and HLA in healthy donors. Study overall: Earlier work reported roughly 120 million unique TCR beta sequences from about 180 million T cells.

The study, taken as a whole, reports: There were 164 TCR beta chains listed as cytomegalovirus-associated. Later analysis found that TCR beta chains associated with HLA were more clonally expanded than other, equally common chains. No immune exposure information besides CMV serostatus was available.

About this clone: Its specificity is unknown.

V was shortened by 2 bases and J by 6 bases, with 10 bases between the two germline ends. CDR1 and CDR2 (germline): MNHNS, SASEGT. CDR3 length: 13 amino acids. A multiplex PCR was run with 60 Vbeta primers and 13 Jbeta primers. Profiling relied on immunoSEQ multiplex PCR, and the TCRdb table lists in-frame clones only, not all of them. The sample records 150,000 to 200,000 clones, approximately 80% being singletons. This receptor was identified in a man aged 45-65 years in good health and CMV-seropositive. The source material was PBMCs. This chain uses TRBV6-1 with TRBJ1-2, with a tentative D call TRBD1 (6 bases). This CDR3 reads CASSELNRDGYTF. The CDR3 DNA reads as TGTGCCAGCAGTGAACTCAACAGGGATGGCTACACCTTC.